The entry that follows covers one TCR beta chain sequence. Its antigen is currently not known. Per-base quality was not reported, and no clone a single base away is much larger than it. The sample belongs to a study of OX40 agonist ivuxolimab in advanced cancers. General notes on the study: Ivuxolimab, which targeted the costimulatory receptor OX40 (CD134), was an agonistic, fully human IgG2 monoclonal antibody. The paper covers the monotherapy dose-escalation part of the phase I ivuxolimab trial, which included N ≈ 50 patients. Prior anti-PD-1, anti-PD-L1 or anti-CTLA-4 therapy was permitted, and 40% to 50% of dose-escalation patients had received checkpoint inhibitors. Peripheral TCRbeta sequencing was intended to test whether TCR sequence diversity was altered and clonal T-cell expansion was caused by ivuxolimab. Among the 52 dose-escalation patients, roughly 20 had hepatocellular carcinoma, about 15 melanoma, 9 renal cell carcinoma and 9 head and neck cancer. Partial responses occurred in three dose-escalation patients, of whom one had hepatocellular carcinoma and two had cutaneous melanoma. Intravenous ivuxolimab was administered to patients every 2 weeks at six dose levels: 0.01, 0.1, 0.3, 1.5, 3 and 10 mg/kg. In the dose-escalation cohort, approximately 82% of patients were male, and the mean age was around 65 years with a range of about 23 to 79.

To sequence the TCRbeta CDR3 region, genomic DNA was isolated from the sorted cells. The immunoSEQ Assay was used to sequence the TCRbeta CDR3 regions. Entries here come from immuneACCESS through TCRdb and include only in-frame sequences with V and J called. Some clones fail to appear in such tables; in the studies checked, an unresolved V gene covers under half of the shortfall, and the cause of the remainder is unknown. The sample table contains some 21,000 clones; only one count was recorded for 83% of them. The top ten hold approximately 56% of the sample. The trial excluded patients who had a history of autoimmune disease or were on systemic immunosuppression. Peripheral blood for TCR sequencing was collected from all dose cohorts at baseline, on cycle 4 day 1, and on cycle 7 day 1. Samples were obtained from an open-label, multicenter, first-in-human phase I dose-escalation trial of ivuxolimab. The trial enrolled adults with locally advanced or metastatic head and neck squamous cell, hepatocellular, melanoma or renal cell carcinoma. Before TCR sequencing, CD4+ T cells and CD8+ T cells were sorted from peripheral blood as separate populations.

The junction shows trimming of 8 bases on V and 2 bases on J, plus 7 bases between the germline ends. The CDR3 spans 11 residues, from the cysteine through the phenylalanine. Just the 33-base CDR3 DNA is kept, in frame starting at base 1. Looking up the germline V gene yields CDR1 SGHNT and CDR2 YENEEA. The investigation overall reported the following: Low levels of normalized T-cell clonal expansion were also seen in some patients who did not respond. Antigen specificity was not determined for the clonally expanded peripheral T cells. Clonal expansion of both CD4+ and CD8+ blood T cells was observed from baseline to week 6 at doses 0.1 to 3.0 mg/kg. Partial responders in the 0.1-3.0 mg/kg groups had among the lowest normalized peripheral clonal expansion, especially among CD8+ T cells. After ivuxolimab, more expanded clones were found on average in CD8+ T cells than in CD4+ T cells.

The material was CD4+ or CD8+ T cells sorted from blood, obtained in a trial of the OX40 agonist ivuxolimab. The chain is encoded by TRBV11-3 joined to TRBJ2-7; the D gene identity is not certain. The TCR comes from an adult with an advanced solid tumor such as melanoma, head and neck, liver or kidney cancer. The CDR3 here reads CASRLAYEQYF. The sequence in DNA is TGTGCCAGCCGCCTCGCCTACGAGCAGTACTTC.